The next 15 T cell receptor beta chains were all read from a single sample in a study of blood T cell repertoires in COVID-19. Only in-frame clones appear in the TCRdb table, and some are missing; sequencing was by immunoSEQ multiplex PCR. The sample lists about 310,000 clones; 75% to 90% were seen once. Sequenced: PBMCs or T cells enriched from blood (not recorded which). The source of these receptors is a woman aged 40-49 years who had recovered from COVID-19.

The V call is TRBV2, the J call TRBJ1-1; D ambiguous. V lost 3 bases to trimming and J lost 1 base, with 6 bases between them. The CDR3 has 13 amino acids. Germline CDR1 and CDR2: SNHLY and FYNNEI. CDR3 DNA sequence: TGTGCCAGCAGTGACTCAGGGAACACTGAAGCTTTCTTT. This encodes CASSDSGNTEAFF.

The DNA for the CDR3 is TGTGCCATCGCACAGGTTAATGAGCAGTTCTTC. This translates into CAIAQVNEQFF. The chain joins TRBV10-3 to TRBJ2-1; TRBD1 might be the D (5 bases). Trimming took off 8 bases at V and 7 bases at J, with 9 bases between the two ends. The CDR3 extends over 11 amino acids. Germline values: CDR1 ENHRY, CDR2 SYGVKD.

This chain links TRBV5-6 with TRBJ2-3; 7 positions match TRBD2. The CDR3 consists of 17 residues. V dropped 4 bases and J dropped 0; count of bases not matched to a gene: 11. Germline V gives CDR1 SGHDT, CDR2 YYEEEE. The CDR3 sequence: CASSGTISGLSTDTQYF. DNA of the CDR3: TGTGCCAGCAGCGGTACAATTAGCGGGCTAAGCACAGATACGCAGTATTTT. Full variable domain (outside the CDR3, taken from reference TRBV5-6 and TRBJ2-3): DAGVTQSPTHLIKTRGQQVTLRCSPKSGHDTVSWYQQALGQGPQFIFQYYEEEERQRGNFPDRFSGHQFPNYSSELNVNALLLGDSALYLCASSGTISGLSTDTQYFGPGTRLTVL.

The V gene is TRBV13, the J gene TRBJ1-6; 7 bases map to TRBD1. Trimming cost V 8 bases and J 7 bases; bases outside gene matches: 5. The CDR3 extends over 13 amino acids. The germline V gene encodes CDR1 PRHDT and CDR2 FYEKMQ (reference sequence). This chain's CDR3 is CASQQGLNSPLHF. The DNA for the CDR3 is TGTGCCAGCCAACAGGGGTTAAATTCACCCCTCCACTTT.

The gene calls are TRBV21-1 and TRBJ1-4; the table's D gene call, TRBD1, was not cross checked with the DNA. TRBV21-1 is a documented pseudogene. The CDR3 is made up of 15 amino acids. Here the CDR3 reads CASKKGRTGGEKLFF. The CDR3 coding sequence is TGTGCCAGCAAAAAAGGGAGGACAGGGGGGGAAAAACTGTTTTTT.

The chain links TRBV19 to TRBJ1-5; D ambiguous. Per germline, CDR1 LNHDA and CDR2 SQIVND (reference sequence). This CDR3 region has 16 residues. Trimming took off 2 bases at V and 2 bases at J, with 13 bases between the two ends. CDR3 DNA: TGTGCCAGTAGTATACCGGTCGGTTTAGGCAATCAGCCCCAGCATTTT. The encoded protein is CASSIPVGLGNQPQHF.

The sample holds one count of this clone. The chain couples TRBV2 to TRBJ2-2; TRBD2 matches 14 bases. The germline CDR1 and CDR2 sequences are SNHLY and FYNNEI. V was pared by 5 bases and J by 3 bases, with 5 bases of the junction left unmatched. This CDR3 has 17 amino acids. The CDR3 coding sequence is TGTGCCAGCAGTTTCGGGACTAGCGGGAGTTACACCGGGGAGCTGTTTTTT. It specifies CASSFGTSGSYTGELFF. The full variable domain, completed using reference TRBV2 and TRBJ2-2, is EPEVTQTPSHQVTQMGQEVILRCVPISNHLYFYWYRQILGQKVEFLVSFYNNEISEKSEIFDDQFSVERPDGSNFTLKIRSTKLEDSAMYFCASSFGTSGSYTGELFFGEGSRLTVL.

This clone appeared a few times. This sequence joins TRBV5-1 and TRBJ2-1; 12 nucleotides agree with TRBD2. There are 17 residues in the CDR3. Germline-derived CDR1 and CDR2 are SGHRS and YFSETQ. The V gene end was trimmed by 4 bases and the J gene end by 2 bases; junction bases not matched to a gene: 7. The CDR3 region has the DNA TGCGCCAGCAGCCTACGAGGGACTAGCGGGCCCTACAATGAGCAGTTCTTC. Translation: CASSLRGTSGPYNEQFF.

This clone appeared once. The V gene is TRBV7-2, the J gene TRBJ2-7, with D tentatively TRBD2 (6 bases). V was clipped by 1 base and J by 3 bases, with 10 bases between them. The CDR3 runs 14 residues. The germline V gene has CDR1 SGHTA and CDR2 FQGNSA. CDR3 coding DNA: TGTGCCAGCAGCTTAGGGACTACGAACTACGAGCAGTACTTC. Its protein is CASSLGTTNYEQYF.

This rearrangement joins TRBV30 to TRBJ2-1, with 7 positions matching TRBD1. The CDR3 is 14 residues long. In germline, CDR1 is GTSNPN, CDR2 SVGIG (reference sequence). V was pared by 3 bases and J by 3 bases, with 5 bases of the junction left unmatched. The CDR3 bases are TGTGCCTGGAGCCCGGGACAGAACTACAATGAGCAGTTCTTC. Protein: CAWSPGQNYNEQFF.

The rearrangement links TRBV27 to TRBJ1-6; D is possibly TRBD1 (5 bases). Germline V gene sequence: CDR1 MNHEY, CDR2 SMNVEV (reference sequence). Trimming left V 5 bases short and J 6 bases short, with 14 bases between. This CDR3 region has 15 residues. CDR3 sequence: CASSGQGLGNSPLHF. In DNA, the CDR3 is TGTGCCAGCAGTGGTCAGGGTCTGGGTAATTCACCCCTCCACTTT.

For the CDR3, the DNA is TGTGCCAGCCCAAGAGCAGATACGCAGTATTTT. This translates into CASPRADTQYF. The gene calls are TRBV7-2 and TRBJ2-3; D is unclear. The CDR3 is 11 amino acids. Per germline, CDR1 SGHTA and CDR2 FQGNSA. Trimming removed 8 bases from V and 4 bases from J, with 7 bases in between.

The V gene is TRBV28, the J gene TRBJ1-5, with unresolved D. V was clipped by 4 bases and J by 4 bases, with 14 bases between them. Per germline, CDR1 MDHEN and CDR2 SYDVKM. This CDR3 is built from 15 residues. The CDR3 sequence is CASSSPAGQNQPQHF. In DNA, the CDR3 is TGTGCCAGCAGTTCACCTGCAGGTCAGAATCAGCCCCAGCATTTT.

V is TRBV7-2 and J is TRBJ2-1; 10 bases align to TRBD2. Germline CDR1 is SGHTA and CDR2 is FQGNSA. Trimming cost V 7 bases and J 7 bases; bases outside gene matches: 10. This CDR3 has 15 amino acids. The CDR3 here is CASIQRGGRFNEQFF. The CDR3 nucleotides are TGTGCCAGCATCCAGCGGGGGGGCCGTTTTAATGAGCAGTTCTTC.

The chain is built from TRBV7-4 and TRBJ2-3, with TRBD2 identical over 10 bases. The CDR3 sequence is 17 residues long. With V trimmed by 5 bases and J by 6 bases, 14 bases remained unmatched. CDR1 is SGHVT, CDR2 SQSDAQ, per germline. CDR3 sequence reads: CASSKRLPSGGKDTQYF. Here the CDR3 DNA reads TGTGCCAGCAGCAAACGGTTGCCTAGCGGGGGAAAGGATACGCAGTATTTT.